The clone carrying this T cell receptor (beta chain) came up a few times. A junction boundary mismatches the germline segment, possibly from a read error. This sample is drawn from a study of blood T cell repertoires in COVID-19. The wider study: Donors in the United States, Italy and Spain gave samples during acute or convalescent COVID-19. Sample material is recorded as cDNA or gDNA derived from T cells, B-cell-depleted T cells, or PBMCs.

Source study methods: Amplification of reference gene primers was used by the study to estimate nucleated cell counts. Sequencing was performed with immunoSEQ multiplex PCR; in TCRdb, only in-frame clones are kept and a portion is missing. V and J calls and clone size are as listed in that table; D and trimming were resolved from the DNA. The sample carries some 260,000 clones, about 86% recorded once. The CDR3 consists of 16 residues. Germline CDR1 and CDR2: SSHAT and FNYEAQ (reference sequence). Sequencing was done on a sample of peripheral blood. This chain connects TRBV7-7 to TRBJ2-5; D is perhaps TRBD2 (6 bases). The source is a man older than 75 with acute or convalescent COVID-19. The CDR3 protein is CASSAGPILGGETQYF. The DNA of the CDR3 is TGTGCTAGCAGCGCGGGACCTATCCTAGGAGGAGAGACCCAGTACTTC.